The 6 T cell receptor beta chains in this list originate from one sample, sequenced in a study of T cell responses to AZD1222 COVID-19 vaccine. Clones were read by immunoSEQ multiplex PCR, and TCRdb kept only the in-frame ones, dropping some. This sample has some 140,000 clones, with 84% found just once. Source: peripheral blood, taken on day 0 of AZD1222 vaccination. All receptors derive from an adult in good health.

The CDR3 coding sequence is TGTGCCAGCAGTACCGGACCTCAGGCACGAAGTGGCTACACCTTC. Protein product: CASSTGPQARSGYTF. The V and J genes are TRBV27 and TRBJ1-2; D unresolved. Germline V CDR1 and CDR2: MNHEY, SMNVEV (reference sequence). Trimming removed 5 bases at V and 7 bases at J, with 20 bases between. The CDR3 has 15 amino acids.

The rearrangement joins TRBV5-6 to TRBJ1-1, with unresolved D. The germline V gene encodes CDR1 SGHDT and CDR2 YYEEEE. The CDR3 spans 11 residues. V lost 1 base and J 7 bases, leaving 5 bases between the germline ends. In DNA, the CDR3 is TGTGCCAGCAGCTTGATGGGTGAAGCTTTCTTT. Its protein product is CASSLMGEAFF.

The chain uses TRBV5-1 and TRBJ2-5, with 7 bases fitting TRBD1. This CDR3 is 13 amino acids long. V shed 5 bases and J 1 base; nucleotides not matched to a gene: 2. The germline gives CDR1 SGHRS, CDR2 YFSETQ. As DNA, the CDR3 is TGCGCCAGCAGTGGGACAGCCCAAGAGACCCAGTACTTC. It translates to CASSGTAQETQYF.

The chain couples TRBV5-8 to TRBJ2-2; D not certain. Per germline, CDR1 SGHTS and CDR2 YDEGEE. V was cut by 0 bases and J by 0 bases, with 6 bases left in between. The CDR3 consists of 15 residues. The CDR3, as DNA: TGTGCCAGCAGCTTGGGACTGTCGAACACCGGGGAGCTGTTTTTT. It specifies CASSLGLSNTGELFF.

In DNA, the CDR3 is TGTGCCAGCAGTGAACCGATATCCCAGGGTTCCTATGGCTACACCTTC. As protein: CASSEPISQGSYGYTF. This sequence joins TRBV6-1 and TRBJ1-2; possible D gene TRBD1, 5 bases. V was cut by 2 bases and J by 4 bases, with 17 bases left in between. Germline CDR1 and CDR2: MNHNS and SASEGT. The CDR3 has 16 amino acids.

This clone showed up just a few times. The V and J genes are TRBV27 and TRBJ1-1; maybe TRBD1 (6 bases). The CDR3 is 15 amino acids. V shed 8 bases and J shed 1 base, with 17 bases lying between them. Germline V gene data show CDR1 as MNHEY and CDR2 as SMNVEV (reference sequence). The CDR3 nucleotides are TGTGCCAGCTCCTCAAGGGGGTTTGGGAACACTGAAGCTTTCTTT. This encodes CASSSRGFGNTEAFF.